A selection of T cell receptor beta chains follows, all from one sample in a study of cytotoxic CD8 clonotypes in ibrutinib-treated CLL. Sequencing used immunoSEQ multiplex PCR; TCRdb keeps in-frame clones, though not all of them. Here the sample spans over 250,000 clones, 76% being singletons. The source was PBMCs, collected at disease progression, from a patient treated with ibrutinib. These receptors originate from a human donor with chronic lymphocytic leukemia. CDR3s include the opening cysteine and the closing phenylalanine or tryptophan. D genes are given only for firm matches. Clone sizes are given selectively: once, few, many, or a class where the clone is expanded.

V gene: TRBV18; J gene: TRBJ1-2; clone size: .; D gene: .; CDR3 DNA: TGTGCCAGCTCACCGACTGGGGAGACTTATGGCTACACCTTC; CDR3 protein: CASSPTGETYGYTF
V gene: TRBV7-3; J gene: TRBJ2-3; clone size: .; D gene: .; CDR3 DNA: TGTGCCAGCAGCTTACAGCCAGGGTGGGATACGCAGTATTTT; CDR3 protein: CASSLQPGWDTQYF
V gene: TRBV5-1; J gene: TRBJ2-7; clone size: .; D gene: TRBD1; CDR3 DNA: TGCGCCAGCAGCTTGGTAACAGGGGGCGCTCTCAACGAGCAGTACTTC; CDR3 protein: CASSLVTGGALNEQYF
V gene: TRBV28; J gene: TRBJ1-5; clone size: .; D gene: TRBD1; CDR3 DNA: TGTGCCAGCAAGCCGACAGGGGAGTTTAGCAATCAGCCCCAGCATTTT; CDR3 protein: CASKPTGEFSNQPQHF
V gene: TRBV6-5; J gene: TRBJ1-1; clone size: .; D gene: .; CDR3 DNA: TGTGCCAGCAGTTACCGAAGTAGGGGTAACACTGAAGCTTTCTTT; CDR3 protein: CASSYRSRGNTEAFF
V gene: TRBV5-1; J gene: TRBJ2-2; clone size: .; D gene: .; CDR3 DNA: TGCGCCAGCAGCTTGAGGGGCCACGGGAACACCGGGGAGCTGTTTTTT; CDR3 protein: CASSLRGHGNTGELFF
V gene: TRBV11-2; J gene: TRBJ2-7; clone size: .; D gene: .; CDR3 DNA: TGTGCCAGCAGCCGTCCTAGGGACGAGCAGTACTTC; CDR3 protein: CASSRPRDEQYF
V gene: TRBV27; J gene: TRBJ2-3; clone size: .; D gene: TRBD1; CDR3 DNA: TGTGCCAGCAGTAATATACAGGGGGATACGCAGTATTTT; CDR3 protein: CASSNIQGDTQYF
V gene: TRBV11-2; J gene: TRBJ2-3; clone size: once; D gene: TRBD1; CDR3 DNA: TGTGCCAGCGAGGGACAGGGGTTAGATACGCAGTATTTT; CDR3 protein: CASEGQGLDTQYF
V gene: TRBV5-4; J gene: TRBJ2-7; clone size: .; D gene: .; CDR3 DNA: TGTGCCAGCAGTTCGGACGTCTACGAGCAGTACTTC; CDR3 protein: CASSSDVYEQYF
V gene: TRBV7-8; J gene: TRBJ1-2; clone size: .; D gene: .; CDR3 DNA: TGTGCCAGCAGCCCAGACAGATGGGGCTACACCTTC; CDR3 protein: CASSPDRWGYTF
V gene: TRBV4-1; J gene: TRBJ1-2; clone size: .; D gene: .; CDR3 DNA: TGCGCCAGCAGCCAAGCTTGGGACTCATATGGCTACACCTTC; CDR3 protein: CASSQAWDSYGYTF
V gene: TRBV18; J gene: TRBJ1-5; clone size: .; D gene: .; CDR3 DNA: TGTGCCAGCTCACCCGACAGCGCCAATCAGCCCCAGCATTTT; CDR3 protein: CASSPDSANQPQHF
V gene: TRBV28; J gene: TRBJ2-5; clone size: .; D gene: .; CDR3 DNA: TGTGCCAGCAGTTTTGAGGGAGCGTACCAAGAGACCCAGTACTTC; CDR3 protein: CASSFEGAYQETQYF
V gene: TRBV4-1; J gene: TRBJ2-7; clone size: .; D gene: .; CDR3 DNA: TGCGCCAGCAGCCCCAACCAACGAGCAGGCTACGAGCAGTACTTC; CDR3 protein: CASSPNQRAGYEQYF
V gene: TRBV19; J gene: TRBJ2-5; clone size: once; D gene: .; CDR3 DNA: TGTGCCAGTAGTATAGACCGAACAGGGTCGGAGACCCAGTACTTC; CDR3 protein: CASSIDRTGSETQYF
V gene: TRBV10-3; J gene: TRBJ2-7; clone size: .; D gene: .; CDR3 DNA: TGTGCCATCAGTCCGGGACATCCGACCTACGAGCAGTACTTC; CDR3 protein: CAISPGHPTYEQYF
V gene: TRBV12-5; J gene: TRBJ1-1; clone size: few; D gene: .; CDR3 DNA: TGTGCTAGTGGCCTGGGGGGGGCTCTATTCACTGAAGCTTTCTTT; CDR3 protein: CASGLGGALFTEAFF
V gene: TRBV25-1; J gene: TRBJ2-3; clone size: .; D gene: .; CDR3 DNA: TGTGCCAGCAGTGGGCTCGTGGGCAGGGACACAGATACGCAGTATTTT; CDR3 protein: CASSGLVGRDTDTQYF
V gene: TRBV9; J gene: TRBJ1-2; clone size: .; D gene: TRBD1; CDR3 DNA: TGTGCCAGCAGCGTAGGAGGGGGCCCGAGCAACTATGGCTACACCTTC; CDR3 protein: CASSVGGGPSNYGYTF
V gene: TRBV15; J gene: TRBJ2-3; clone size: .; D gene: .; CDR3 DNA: TGTGCCACCAGCAGAGATCGTGGCGTCGGATTAATTACAGATACGCAGTATTTT; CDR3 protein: CATSRDRGVGLITDTQYF
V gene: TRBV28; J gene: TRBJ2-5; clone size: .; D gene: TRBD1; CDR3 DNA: TGTGCCAGCAGTTCCCTCGACAGGGCGGAGACCCAGTACTTC; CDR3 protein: CASSSLDRAETQYF
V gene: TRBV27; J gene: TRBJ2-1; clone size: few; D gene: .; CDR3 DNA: TGTGCCAGCAGGGGACCTGGGGACAATGAGCAGTTCTTC; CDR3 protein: CASRGPGDNEQFF
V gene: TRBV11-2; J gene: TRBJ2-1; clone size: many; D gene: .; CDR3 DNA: TGTGCCAGCAGCTTAGCTCCCGACTACAATGAGCAGTTCTTC; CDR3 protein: CASSLAPDYNEQFF
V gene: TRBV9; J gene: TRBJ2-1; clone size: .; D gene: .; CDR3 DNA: TGTGCCAGCAGCGGGGCCCAAGCCCCGGGGAATGAGCAGTTCTTC; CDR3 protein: CASSGAQAPGNEQFF
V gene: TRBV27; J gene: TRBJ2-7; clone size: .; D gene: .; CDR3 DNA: TGTGCCAGCAGTACGGCGGGGTCCTCCTACGAGCAGTACTTC; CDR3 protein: CASSTAGSSYEQYF
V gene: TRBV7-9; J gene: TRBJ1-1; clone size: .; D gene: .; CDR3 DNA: TGTGCCAGCAGCTTAGGGCGGCCTAGCACTGAAGCTTTCTTT; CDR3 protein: CASSLGRPSTEAFF
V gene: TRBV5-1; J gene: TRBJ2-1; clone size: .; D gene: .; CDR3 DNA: TGCGCCAGCAGCTTCGGGGTAAATGAGCAGTTCTTC; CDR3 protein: CASSFGVNEQFF
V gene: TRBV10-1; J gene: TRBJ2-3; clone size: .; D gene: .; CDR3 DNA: TGCGCCAGCAGTGAGTCGAAGAGACGCACAGATACGCAGTATTTT; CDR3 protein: CASSESKRRTDTQYF
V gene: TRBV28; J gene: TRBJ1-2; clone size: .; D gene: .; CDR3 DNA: TGTGCCAGCAGCCAATTTGAGTCAGGGTTTGGCTACACCTTC; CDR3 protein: CASSQFESGFGYTF
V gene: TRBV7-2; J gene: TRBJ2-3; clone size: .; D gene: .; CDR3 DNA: TGTGCCAGCAGCTTGGATCAGACACTAACAGATACGCAGTATTTT; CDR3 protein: CASSLDQTLTDTQYF
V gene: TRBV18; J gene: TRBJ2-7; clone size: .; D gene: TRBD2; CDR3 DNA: TGTGCCAGCTCACCACCCCAGCGGGAGGGCCTCGAGCAGTACTTC; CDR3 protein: CASSPPQREGLEQYF
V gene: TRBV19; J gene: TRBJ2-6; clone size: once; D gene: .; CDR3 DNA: TGTGCCAGTAGGGGGGGTTACAGGGCAAGGAGTGGGGCCAACGTCCTGACTTTC; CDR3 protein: CASRGGYRARSGANVLTF
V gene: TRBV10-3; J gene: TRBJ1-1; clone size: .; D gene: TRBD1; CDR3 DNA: TGTGCCATCAGTGAGGGGACAGTATTAAACACTGAAGCTTTCTTT; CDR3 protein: CAISEGTVLNTEAFF
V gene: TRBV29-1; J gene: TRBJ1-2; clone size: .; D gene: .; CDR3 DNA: TGCAGCGCCCCAATCCCTGGCACGCCGAACTATGGCTACACCTTC; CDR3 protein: CSAPIPGTPNYGYTF
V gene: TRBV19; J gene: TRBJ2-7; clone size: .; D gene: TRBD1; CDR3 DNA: TGTGCCAGTAGTTCCCGGGACAGGGTGAACGAGCAGTACTTC; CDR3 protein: CASSSRDRVNEQYF
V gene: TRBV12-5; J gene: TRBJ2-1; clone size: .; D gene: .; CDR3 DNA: TGTGCTAGTGGTTTCCATGGGATTGAGCAGTTCTTC; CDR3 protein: CASGFHGIEQFF
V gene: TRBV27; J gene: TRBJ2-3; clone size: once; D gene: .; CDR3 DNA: TGTGCCAGCAGTTTATCTCAGGAGACAGATACGCAGTATTTT; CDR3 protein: CASSLSQETDTQYF
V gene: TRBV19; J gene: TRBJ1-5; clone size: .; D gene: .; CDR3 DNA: TGTGCCAGTAGTATAGAGGTAACTAGGGCTCAGCCCCAGCATTTT; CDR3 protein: CASSIEVTRAQPQHF
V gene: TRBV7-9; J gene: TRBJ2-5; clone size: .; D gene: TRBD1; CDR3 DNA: TGTGCCAGCAGCTCGAGGGACAGGGGGCAGGGGACCCAGTACTTC; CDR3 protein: CASSSRDRGQGTQYF
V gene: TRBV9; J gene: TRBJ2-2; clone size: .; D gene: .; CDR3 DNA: TGTGCCAGCAGCGCGAGAACAGAATACGGGGAGCTGTTTTTT; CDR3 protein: CASSARTEYGELFF
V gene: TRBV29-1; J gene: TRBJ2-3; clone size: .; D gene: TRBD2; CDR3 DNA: TGCAGCGTGGGACTAGCTGTAGATACGCAGTATTTT; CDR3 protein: CSVGLAVDTQYF
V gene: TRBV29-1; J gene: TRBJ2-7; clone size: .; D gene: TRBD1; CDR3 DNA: TGCAGCGTCAAGACAGGGGGCAGCTACGAGCAGTACTTC; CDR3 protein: CSVKTGGSYEQYF
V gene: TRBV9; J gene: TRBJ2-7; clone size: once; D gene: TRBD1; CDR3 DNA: TGTGCCAGCAGCGCGCTGGGGACAGGGAGCTCCTACGAGCAGTACTTC; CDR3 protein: CASSALGTGSSYEQYF
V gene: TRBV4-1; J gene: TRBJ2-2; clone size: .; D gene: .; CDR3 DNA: TGCGCCAGCAGCCAAGATTCCCGGGGCTGGAACACCGGGGAGCTGTTTTTT; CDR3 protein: CASSQDSRGWNTGELFF
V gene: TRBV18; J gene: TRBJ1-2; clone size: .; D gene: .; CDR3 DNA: TGTGCCAGCTCACCAACATTAGACAGATCCAACTATGGCTACACCTTC; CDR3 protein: CASSPTLDRSNYGYTF
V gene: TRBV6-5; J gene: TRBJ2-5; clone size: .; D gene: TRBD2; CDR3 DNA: TGTGCCAGCAGTCTCGGACTAGGCCAAGAGACCCAGTACTTC; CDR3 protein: CASSLGLGQETQYF
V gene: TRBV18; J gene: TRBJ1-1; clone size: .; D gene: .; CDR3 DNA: TGTGCCAGCTCAAACAACCCAGGGGCTCTGGGCACTGAAGCTTTCTTT; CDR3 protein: CASSNNPGALGTEAFF
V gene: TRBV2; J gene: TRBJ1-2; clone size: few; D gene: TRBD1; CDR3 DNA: TGTGCCAGCAGTGTAGTAAGGGGGCTATCGGATGGCTACACCTTC; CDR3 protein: CASSVVRGLSDGYTF
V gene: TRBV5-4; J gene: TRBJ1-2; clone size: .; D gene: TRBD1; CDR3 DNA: TGTGCCAGCAGCTTGGAGGTAGGGGGCTCCTATGGCTACACCTTC; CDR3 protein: CASSLEVGGSYGYTF
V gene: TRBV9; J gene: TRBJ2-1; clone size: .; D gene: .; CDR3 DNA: TGTGCCAGCAGCGCTCTCTCCGGGCTGAATGAGCAGTTCTTC; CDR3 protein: CASSALSGLNEQFF